What follows are 21 T cell receptor beta chains derived from one specimen sequenced in a study of shared clonotypes between healthy human individuals. Terminally differentiated effector memory CD45RA+ cells were excluded from the naive CD8 cells, which were CD45RO-negative and positively selected for CCR7. The data were produced by immunoSEQ multiplex PCR, yet TCRdb's version contains in-frame clones alone and is incomplete. The table lists hundreds of thousands of clones, 90% to 95% of them singletons, with approximately 0.12% in the top ten. The sequencing input was naive CD8+ T cells sorted from blood. The receptors originated from a woman in her thirties in good health.

This sequence joins TRBV5-8 and TRBJ2-2; 7 bases are a match to TRBD1. This CDR3 has 14 amino acids. Germline loops: CDR1 SGHTS, CDR2 YDEGEE. V lost 6 bases, J lost 3 bases, and 5 bases stayed unmatched. The CDR3 region is CASIGQAHTGELFF. CDR3 sequence (DNA): TGTGCCAGCATAGGACAGGCGCACACCGGGGAGCTGTTTTTT.

The chain combines TRBV7-6 with TRBJ2-4; 13 bases are a match to TRBD2. The CDR3 is 18 amino acids. V trimming: 5 bases; J trimming: 0 bases; junction bases outside the gene matches: 7. CDR1 is SGHVS and CDR2 is FNYEAQ in the germline V gene. CDR3 in amino acids: CASSQGTSGDIAKNIQYF. In DNA form, the CDR3 reads TGTGCCAGCAGCCAAGGGACTAGCGGGGACATAGCCAAAAACATTCAGTACTTC.

The chain joins TRBV19 to TRBJ1-2, with D unclear. The CDR3 is 13 amino acids. V lost 0 bases to trimming and J lost 8 bases, with 10 bases between them. Per the germline V gene, CDR1 is LNHDA and CDR2 is SQIVND (reference sequence). The CDR3 spells CASSIDLGSGYTF. The CDR3 DNA reads TGTGCCAGTAGTATAGACCTGGGTTCAGGCTACACCTTC.

This chain uses TRBV28 with TRBJ2-5; 9 positions agree with TRBD1. CDR3 length equals 14 residues. The J segment lost 3 bases and the V segment lost 2 bases, leaving 1 base of the junction unmatched. In germline, CDR1 is MDHEN, CDR2 SYDVKM. The CDR3, as DNA: TGTGCCAGCAGTTTAGGGGACAGGGAAGAGACCCAGTACTTC. Amino acids: CASSLGDREETQYF.

The chain is built from TRBV19 and TRBJ2-1; D remains ambiguous. The CDR3 sequence is 13 residues long. Germline values: CDR1 LNHDA, CDR2 SQIVND (reference sequence). Trimming removed 3 bases from V and 6 bases from J, with 9 bases in between. The CDR3 region has the DNA TGTGCCAGTAGTATGGTAACTATCAATGAGCAGTTCTTC. Amino acid sequence: CASSMVTINEQFF. The variable domain in full, completed from reference TRBV19 and TRBJ2-1, reads DGGITQSPKYLFRKEGQNVTLSCEQNLNHDAMYWYRQDPGQGLRLIYYSQIVNDFQKGDIAEGYSVSREKKESFPLTVTSAQKNPTAFYLCASSMVTINEQFFGPGTRLTVL.

The chain carries TRBV7-8 and TRBJ2-2; no clear D. The V gene's germline CDR1 is SGHVS and CDR2 FQNEAQ. CDR3 length: 15 amino acids. V was cut by 5 bases and J by 0 bases, with 10 bases left in between. CDR3 bases: TGTGCCAGCAGCCTCCGCCTAGCGAACACCGGGGAGCTGTTTTTT. It yields the protein CASSLRLANTGELFF.

The chain combines TRBV2 with TRBJ1-2, with 9 bases identical to TRBD1. Germline CDR1 reads SNHLY; CDR2 reads FYNNEI. V was pared by 5 bases and J by 4 bases, with 5 bases of the junction left unmatched. This CDR3 is 14 amino acids long. The CDR3: CASSPGTGFYGYTF. The CDR3 bases are TGTGCCAGCAGTCCCGGGACAGGGTTCTATGGCTACACCTTC.

About this clone: Other DNA sequences within the sample encode an identical CDR3. The chain couples TRBV13 to TRBJ1-1; D might be TRBD1 (5 bases). This CDR3 has 13 amino acids. V lost 4 bases and J 1 base, leaving 7 bases between the germline ends. CDR1 is PRHDT, CDR2 FYEKMQ, per germline (reference sequence). The CDR3 protein is CASSSTENTEAFF. In DNA form, the CDR3 reads TGTGCCAGCAGCTCGACAGAGAACACTGAAGCTTTCTTT.

The genes are TRBV28 and TRBJ1-4, with D tentatively TRBD1 (6 bases). The CDR3 loop spans 14 amino acids. V gave up 7 bases and J gave up 5 bases, with 14 bases separating them. In germline, CDR1 is MDHEN, CDR2 SYDVKM. In DNA form, the CDR3 reads TGTGCCAGCACCAAGACAGGATCGAATGAAAAACTGTTTTTT. Translated, it gives CASTKTGSNEKLFF.

The chain employs TRBV28 and TRBJ2-7; D might be TRBD2 (5 bases). Germline CDR1 reads MDHEN; CDR2 reads SYDVKM. The CDR3 consists of 16 residues. V was clipped by 0 bases and J by 1 base, with 13 bases between them. The CDR3 coding sequence is TGTGCCAGCAGTTTATGGACCCGGTGGGAGTCCTACGAGCAGTACTTC. It specifies CASSLWTRWESYEQYF.

The rearrangement links TRBV27 to TRBJ2-1, with TRBD1 identical over 7 bases. Germline V gene sequence: CDR1 MNHEY, CDR2 SMNVEV (reference sequence). This CDR3 is 17 amino acids long. Trimming cost V 5 bases and J 2 bases; bases outside gene matches: 12. Written as DNA, the CDR3 is TGTGCCAGCAGTCCCTCTCGGGACAGCGAAGCCTACAATGAGCAGTTCTTC. Amino acids: CASSPSRDSEAYNEQFF.

This clone was counted a single time. The chain combines TRBV12-5 with TRBJ2-1; maybe TRBD2 (6 bases). This CDR3 has 15 residues. The V gene lost 6 bases and the J gene lost 4 bases, with 16 bases spanning the gap. CDR1 is LGHNT, CDR2 FRNRAP, per germline. In DNA, the CDR3 is TGTGCTAGTGGGCAAGAGCCTAGCGATTACAATGAGCAGTTCTTC. Translated, it gives CASGQEPSDYNEQFF.

The chain joins TRBV15 to TRBJ2-7, with D perhaps matching TRBD1 (5 bases). Trimming pared 3 bases from V and 6 bases from J, leaving 21 bases between. This CDR3 is built from 16 residues. Germline-derived CDR1 and CDR2 are LNHNV and YYDKDF (reference sequence). The CDR3 DNA sequence: TGTGCCACCAGCAGGCCCTGGACAATGGATCCCCTCGAGCAGTACTTC. Amino acid sequence: CATSRPWTMDPLEQYF.

This clone was seen just once. V gene TRBV19 combines with J gene TRBJ1-1; 10 bases line up with TRBD1. The CDR3 is made up of 18 amino acids. V lost 3 bases and J lost 0; bases outside the gene matches: 10. In germline, CDR1 is LNHDA, CDR2 SQIVND (reference sequence). This CDR3 is CASSMTGGLNLVNTEAFF. CDR3 in DNA: TGTGCCAGTAGTATGACAGGGGGCCTTAACCTAGTGAACACTGAAGCTTTCTTT.

The rearrangement links TRBV27 to TRBJ2-3; perhaps TRBD2 as D (6 bases). The CDR3 sequence is 12 residues long. Germline V gene data show CDR1 as MNHEY and CDR2 as SMNVEV (reference sequence). V was trimmed by 8 bases and J by 8 bases, leaving 14 bases between them. CDR3 coding DNA: TGTGCCAGCGGGGGAGGAGCGACTACGCAGTATTTT. It codes for CASGGGATTQYF.

This clone was recorded once. V usage is TRBV29-1 and J usage is TRBJ2-7; 8 bases agree with TRBD2. Germline values: CDR1 SQVTM, CDR2 ANQGSEA. J was trimmed by 3 bases and V by 6 bases; bases with no gene match: 7. CDR3 length: 13 residues. The CDR3 region is CSVAPTSGYEQYF. The CDR3 DNA is TGCAGCGTGGCCCCAACTAGCGGCTACGAGCAGTACTTC.

Concerning this clone itself: Other DNA sequences in the same sample also yield this CDR3. The V and J genes are TRBV7-9 and TRBJ2-7; D is possibly TRBD2 (6 bases). Germline-derived CDR1 and CDR2 are SEHNR and FQNEAQ (reference sequence). This CDR3 has 13 residues. V lost 5 bases to trimming and J lost 0 bases, with 8 bases between them. CDR3 residues: CASSPGVSYEQYF. CDR3 nucleotides: TGTGCCAGCAGCCCGGGAGTCTCCTACGAGCAGTACTTC. The entire variable domain, with the rest obtained from reference TRBV7-9 and TRBJ2-7, is as follows: DTGVSQNPRHKITKRGQNVTFRCDPISEHNRLYWYRQTLGQGPEFLTYFQNEAQLEKSRLLSDRFSAERPKGSFSTLEIQRTEQGDSAMYLCASSPGVSYEQYFGPGTRLTVT.

The chain recombines TRBV10-2 with TRBJ2-7; the match to TRBD2 covers 12 bases. Germline loops: CDR1 WSHSY, CDR2 SAAADI. V was pared by 8 bases and J by 4 bases, with 0 bases of the junction left unmatched. The CDR3 contains 12 residues. The CDR3 region is CASGTSGYEQYF. CDR3 DNA: TGCGCCAGCGGGACTAGCGGGTACGAGCAGTACTTC.

This clone has only one observation. The chain employs TRBV27 and TRBJ2-1, with 7 nucleotides matching TRBD1. With 8 bases clipped from V and 3 bases from J, the junction kept 1 base outside the gene matches. The germline V gene has CDR1 MNHEY and CDR2 SMNVEV (reference sequence). The CDR3 spans 12 residues. Here the CDR3 DNA reads TGTGCCAGCGGGGACAGCTACAATGAGCAGTTCTTC. Protein sequence: CASGDSYNEQFF.

V and J are TRBV7-9 and TRBJ2-1; 8 bases map to TRBD2. The ends lost 5 bases at V and 5 bases at J; junction bases unmatched: 5. CDR3 length: 14 amino acids. Germline-derived CDR1 and CDR2 are SEHNR and FQNEAQ (reference sequence). The CDR3 nucleotides are TGTGCCAGCAGCCTTAGCGGGATTAACAATGAGCAGTTCTTC. It is translated as CASSLSGINNEQFF.

The V call is TRBV6-1, the J call TRBJ2-7; D possibly corresponds to TRBD2 (6 bases). V was pared by 7 bases and J by 5 bases, with 9 bases between. Germline V gives CDR1 MNHNS, CDR2 SASEGT. The CDR3 extends over 11 amino acids. The CDR3 DNA sequence: TGTGCCAGCACGCGGGGCGACGAGCAGTACTTC. Protein product: CASTRGDEQYF.